These T cell receptor beta chains were read from a single sample in a study of early T cells in non-severe SARS-CoV-2 infection. TCRdb passed the 5' RACE reads through MiXCR, listing each CDR3 protein once. The sample holds roughly 80,000 distinct CDR3 sequences; over 11% are singletons and the top ten take 3%. Material: whole blood. These receptors all stem from an adult who was a healthcare worker with PCR-confirmed SARS-CoV-2 infection or an uninfected control (not recorded which). CDR3s include the opening cysteine and the closing phenylalanine or tryptophan. The D gene is left open where the match is weak. Some rows mark clone size as missing; the rest say once, few, many or name a class of expanded clone.

many	TRBJ1-1	TRBV29-1	-	CSVTGERGLNTEAFF	TGCAGCGTTACAGGAGAGAGGGGATTGAACACTGAAGCTTTCTTT
-	TRBJ2-3	TRBV29-1	TRBD2	CSVDIGGVYTDTQYF	TGCAGCGTTGATATCGGGGGGGTCTACACAGATACGCAGTATTTT
-	TRBJ1-2	TRBV9	-	CASSSNYGYTF	TGTGCCAGCAGCTCCAACTATGGCTACACCTTC
few	TRBJ2-7	TRBV11-2	-	CASSPRNPSEQYF	TGTGCCAGCAGCCCTAGAAATCCCTCCGAGCAGTACTTC
few	TRBJ1-5	TRBV12-3/TRBV12-4	-	CASSLSTFNQPQHF	TGTGCCAGCAGTTTATCCACCTTTAATCAGCCCCAGCATTTT
-	TRBJ1-6	TRBV10-2	-	CASSNGYNSPLHF	TGCGCCAGCAGTAACGGGTATAATTCACCCCTCCACTTT
many	TRBJ2-1	TRBV7-9	TRBD1	CASSLTQGAWDEQFF	TGTGCCAGCAGCTTAACTCAGGGGGCTTGGGATGAGCAGTTCTTC
few	TRBJ1-6	TRBV6-6	-	CATKDGQGNSPLHF	TGTGCCACCAAAGACGGGCAGGGGAATTCACCCCTCCACTTT
-	TRBJ1-1	TRBV5-1	-	CASNLGRLNTEAFF	TGCGCCAGCAACCTGGGACGGCTGAACACTGAAGCTTTCTTT
-	TRBJ2-3	TRBV6-5	-	CVTLPPRSPDTQYF	TGTGTCACCCTGCCACCCAGATCCCCAGATACGCAGTATTTT
-	TRBJ1-3	TRBV7-9	TRBD1	CASSSTGMSGNTIYF	TGTGCCAGCAGCTCGACAGGGATGAGCGGAAACACCATATATTTT
-	TRBJ2-3	TRBV18	TRBD2	CASSPPLAGGGTDTQYF	TGTGCCAGCTCACCCCCCCTAGCGGGGGGTGGCACAGATACGCAGTATTTT
-	TRBJ2-7	TRBV4-2	TRBD2	CASSRGLAENSYEQYF	TGTGCCAGCAGCCGAGGGCTAGCGGAGAACTCCTACGAGCAGTACTTC
many	TRBJ2-7	TRBV11-3	TRBD1	CASSRDSPYEQYF	TGTGCCAGCAGCCGGGACAGCCCCTACGAGCAGTACTTC
-	TRBJ2-3	TRBV12-3/TRBV12-4	-	CASSLWGEDTQYF	TGTGCCAGCAGTTTATGGGGGGAAGATACGCAGTATTTT
few	TRBJ2-1	TRBV12-3/TRBV12-4	-	CASSLFPPSKDNEQFF	TGTGCCAGCAGTTTGTTTCCCCCATCAAAGGACAATGAGCAGTTCTTC
many	TRBJ2-7	TRBV20-1	-	CSARRKGEAASAYEQYF	TGCAGTGCTAGACGCAAAGGGGAGGCAGCCTCCGCCTACGAGCAGTACTTC
-	TRBJ2-2	TRBV3-1	-	CASSQSPTGANTGELFF	TGTGCCAGCAGCCAATCCCCGACGGGGGCCAACACCGGGGAGCTGTTTTTT
many	TRBJ2-1	TRBV20-1	-	CSAPLVDYNEQFF	TGCAGTGCCCCCCTTGTGGACTACAATGAGCAGTTCTTC
-	TRBJ2-1	TRBV12-3/TRBV12-4	TRBD2	CASIDGLAGGEQFF	TGTGCCAGCATCGACGGACTAGCGGGAGGTGAGCAGTTCTTC
few	TRBJ2-2	TRBV5-4	TRBD2	CASRVAGADTGELFF	TGTGCCAGCAGGGTAGCGGGAGCCGACACCGGGGAGCTGTTTTTT
-	TRBJ2-1	TRBV29-1	-	CSGGPGQFF	TGCAGCGGCGGTCCGGGCCAGTTCTTC
few	TRBJ2-2	TRBV20-1	-	CSARKGRGNTGELFF	TGCAGTGCTAGAAAGGGTCGAGGGAACACCGGGGAGCTGTTTTTT
-	TRBJ2-7	TRBV5-6	-	CASSLASAREQYF	TGTGCCAGCAGCTTGGCCAGCGCTCGCGAGCAGTACTTC
-	TRBJ2-5	TRBV6-5	-	CASIKTQYF	TGTGCCAGCATAAAGACCCAGTACTTC
few	TRBJ1-3	TRBV7-2	-	CASSSGLAGNTIYF	TGTGCCAGCAGCTCCGGACTGGCTGGAAACACCATATATTTT
few	TRBJ2-5	TRBV10-1	-	CASSERHKETQYF	TGCGCCAGCAGTGAGAGACACAAGGAGACCCAGTACTTC
few	TRBJ2-7	TRBV19	-	CASSASGYYEQYF	TGTGCCAGTAGTGCCTCAGGGTATTACGAGCAGTACTTC
few	TRBJ2-3	TRBV5-8	TRBD2	CASSLEGLAGGPNTQYF	TGTGCCAGCAGCTTGGAAGGACTAGCGGGGGGGCCGAATACGCAGTATTTT
many	TRBJ2-7	TRBV11-3	TRBD2	CASSLGLAGDEQYF	TGTGCCAGCAGCCTAGGACTAGCGGGAGACGAGCAGTACTTC
-	TRBJ2-2	TRBV6-5	-	CASSSPSWDGYTGELFF	TGTGCCAGCAGTTCCCCCTCTTGGGACGGATACACCGGGGAGCTGTTTTTT
few	TRBJ2-1	TRBV18	TRBD2	CASSPLAGGSYNEQFF	TGTGCCAGCTCACCGCTCGCGGGGGGTTCCTACAATGAGCAGTTCTTC
-	TRBJ2-7	TRBV20-1	-	CSASEAREQYF	TGCAGTGCTAGTGAGGCCCGCGAGCAGTACTTC
many	TRBJ1-6	TRBV3-1	TRBD1	CASSPGNRGHSPLHF	TGTGCCAGCAGCCCTGGGAACAGGGGGCATTCACCCCTCCACTTT
many	TRBJ2-5	TRBV7-9	-	CASSLDPRAQETQYF	TGTGCCAGCAGCCTAGACCCGCGGGCCCAAGAGACCCAGTACTTC
-	TRBJ1-2	TRBV12-3/TRBV12-4	-	CASSLGPGASNYGYTF	TGTGCCAGCAGTTTAGGCCCGGGGGCGTCTAACTATGGCTACACCTTC
many	TRBJ1-5	TRBV7-8	-	CASSPRPGGSNQPQHF	TGTGCCAGCAGCCCTCGTCCTGGGGGTAGCAATCAGCCCCAGCATTTT
few	TRBJ2-5	TRBV12-3/TRBV12-4	-	CASSYTGYQETQYF	TGTGCCAGCAGTTATACAGGGTACCAAGAGACCCAGTACTTC
-	TRBJ2-7	TRBV5-1	-	CASSLSGQASYEQYF	TGCGCCAGCAGCTTGTCGGGCCAGGCGTCCTACGAGCAGTACTTC
-	TRBJ2-7	TRBV5-1	TRBD2	CASSQGLASYEQYF	TGCGCCAGCAGCCAAGGACTAGCTTCCTACGAGCAGTACTTC
-	TRBJ1-2	TRBV29-1	-	CSAGAGRGYGYTF	TGCAGCGCCGGTGCGGGCCGCGGCTATGGCTACACCTTC
-	TRBJ2-1	TRBV30	-	CAWRVESSHNEQFF	TGTGCCTGGAGGGTCGAGTCTTCTCACAATGAGCAGTTCTTC
-	TRBJ2-2	TRBV30	-	CAWSGRTGELFF	TGTGCCTGGAGTGGCAGGACCGGGGAGCTGTTTTTT
many	TRBJ2-1	TRBV18	-	CASSPGGLRYNEQFF	TGTGCCAGCTCACCAGGCGGACTAAGGTACAATGAGCAGTTCTTC
few	TRBJ2-2	TRBV6-4	TRBD1	CASKDRGDTGELFF	TGTGCCAGCAAGGACAGGGGGGACACCGGGGAGCTGTTTTTT
-	TRBJ1-2	TRBV2	-	CARVTVNYGYTF	TGTGCCAGAGTAACAGTGAACTATGGCTACACCTTC
many	TRBJ2-6	TRBV29-1	-	CSVEAGAGANVLTF	TGCAGCGTTGAAGCGGGGGCTGGGGCCAACGTCCTGACTTTC
few	TRBJ2-1	TRBV12-5	TRBD2	CASGVAASGRGEQFF	TGTGCTAGTGGTGTGGCGGCTAGCGGGAGAGGGGAGCAGTTCTTC
-	TRBJ2-7	TRBV6-5	-	CASSYSWARSSREQYF	TGTGCCAGCAGTTACTCTTGGGCCAGATCGAGCAGGGAGCAGTACTTC
many	TRBJ2-7	TRBV11-2	-	CASSFSYGQPNGEQYF	TGTGCCAGCAGCTTTAGCTATGGACAGCCTAATGGCGAGCAGTACTTC
many	TRBJ2-7	TRBV29-1	-	CSVEDGPIEQYF	TGCAGCGTTGAAGACGGGCCGATCGAGCAGTACTTC
-	TRBJ2-1	TRBV27	TRBD1	CASSSPGQGAREQFF	TGTGCCAGCAGTTCCCCGGGACAGGGGGCACGTGAGCAGTTCTTC
few	TRBJ1-5	TRBV6-5	-	CARHREVRSNQPQHF	TGTGCCCGCCACAGGGAAGTTCGTAGCAATCAGCCCCAGCATTTT
many	TRBJ2-5	TRBV7-2	-	CASRTYQETQYF	TGTGCCAGCAGGACATACCAAGAGACCCAGTACTTC